This T cell receptor beta chain was captured by sequencing in a study of cytomegalovirus exposure and HLA in healthy donors. Germline V gene sequence: CDR1 LGHNA, CDR2 YSLEER. Trimming took off 1 base at V and 0 bases at J, with 13 bases between the two ends. The CDR3 totals 16 residues. PCR used 60 Vbeta primers and 13 Jbeta primers. Here immunoSEQ multiplex PCR was the method, and the copy in TCRdb shows in-frame clones only, minus some. The data show some 87,000 clones, 60% to 85% seen once. The chain joins TRBV4-3 to TRBJ2-7, with unresolved D. The sample consisted of PBMCs. This clonotype was obtained from a man aged 50-59 years in good health and CMV-seropositive. CDR3 nucleotides: TGCGCCAGCAGCCAAGGTCCGGGTTCGAGCTCCTACGAGCAGTACTTC. Its protein is CASSQGPGSSSYEQYF.